This TCR beta chain was sequenced for a study of Tregs in tolerant kidney transplant recipients. The study's findings and limits: The most relevant donor-specific Treg TCRbeta repertoire apparently came from expansion with activated donor B cells. Nucleotide sequences could not be compared across some patients' samples due to primer changes.

The CDR3 totals 16 residues. Germline-derived CDR1 and CDR2 are SEHNR and FQNEAQ (reference sequence). J lost 0 bases, V lost 1 base, and 3 bases had no gene match. This table comes from immunoSEQ multiplex PCR, and its TCRdb copy is limited to in-frame clones, with some not included. The sample records over 50,000 clones, 80% to 90% being singletons. Thawed PBMCs were FACS-sorted into unstimulated CD4+CD25+CD127- regulatory T cells, CD4+CD25- non-regulatory cells, CD4 and CD8 cells. Concerning this clone itself: What it binds is not known.

This TCR was sampled from a human donor who received a combined kidney and bone marrow transplant. The sample here was Tregs from blood, taken before the transplant. The V call is TRBV7-9, the J call TRBJ2-3; 8 nucleotides align to TRBD1. As DNA, the CDR3 is TGTGCCAGCAGCTTAGGACGGACAGGGAGCACAGATACGCAGTATTTT. Translating gives CASSLGRTGSTDTQYF.